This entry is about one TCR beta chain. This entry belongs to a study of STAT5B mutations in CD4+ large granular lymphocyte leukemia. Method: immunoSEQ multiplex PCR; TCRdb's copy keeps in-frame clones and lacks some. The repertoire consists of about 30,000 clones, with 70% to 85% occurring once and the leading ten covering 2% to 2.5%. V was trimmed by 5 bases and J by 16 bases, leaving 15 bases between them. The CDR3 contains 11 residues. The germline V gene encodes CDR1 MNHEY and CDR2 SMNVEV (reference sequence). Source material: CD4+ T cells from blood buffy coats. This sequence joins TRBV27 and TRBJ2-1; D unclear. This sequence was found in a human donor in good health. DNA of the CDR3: TGTGCCAGCAGTACTTCATACCGCCTTTTCTTC. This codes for CASSTSYRLFF.